This T cell receptor (beta chain) was identified during a study of CD8+CD57+ T cells in acquired aplastic anemia. TCR beta VDJ and CDR3 profiles were obtained from a genomic DNA template. Each CDR3 protein gets one entry after TCRdb re-called the reads with MiXCR. The sample shows a few hundred thousand distinct CDR3 sequences, approximately 51% of them seen only once. The CDR3 has 12 residues. Germline V CDR1 and CDR2: SNHLY, FYNNEI. V was pared by 6 bases and J by 7 bases, with 4 bases of the junction left unmatched. The patients chosen for sequencing had shown expansion of CD8+CD57+ cells (detected by flow cytometry).

The clonotype originates from a human donor with aplastic anemia. The chain recombines TRBV2 with TRBJ1-1; 8 nucleotides line up with TRBD1. Sequencing used sorted CD4+, CD8+, or CD8+CD57+ T cells (not recorded which) from PBMCs. In DNA form, the CDR3 reads TGTGCCAGCAGGGGACAGGAGAGTGAAGCTTTCTTT. Amino acid sequence: CASRGQESEAFF.